Listed here is a single TCR beta chain. The junction had 6 bases not matched to a gene; V was cut back by 2 bases and J by 7 bases. The CDR3 contains 16 residues. CDR1 and CDR2 from the germline V gene are MNHEY and SVGAGI. The sample originates from a study of blood T cell repertoires in COVID-19. On the study more broadly: Italy, Spain and the United States were the sources of the convalescent and acute COVID-19 samples. T cells, B-cell-depleted T cells, or PBMCs provided the cDNA or gDNA that served as material.

Original processing methods: Cell counts per sample came from amplifying reference gene primers. Profiling relied on immunoSEQ multiplex PCR, and the TCRdb table lists in-frame clones only, not all of them. Clone size and V and J calls were adopted from that table, with D and trimming inferred from the DNA. Of roughly 200,000 clones in the sample, less than 90% were seen once. J is TRBJ1-6 and V is TRBV6-5; 9 bases align to TRBD1. The source of this sequence is a woman aged 80 or over with active or convalescent COVID-19. Sequencing input: peripheral blood. This CDR3 reads CASSYVQGAENSPLHF. The CDR3, as DNA: TGTGCCAGCAGTTACGTACAGGGGGCGGAAAATTCACCCCTCCACTTT.